Shown below are 29 T cell receptor beta chains from a single sample sequenced in a study of Graves' ophthalmopathy and Graves' hyperthyroidism. As the template, RNA transcripts were used to amplify TCR beta CDR3 regions. The library came from an HTBI-primed first-round RT-PCR and a second-round multiplex PCR. Each CDR3 protein gets one entry after TCRdb re-called the multiplex PCR reads with MiXCR. The sample yields 200,000 to 250,000 distinct CDR3 sequences, roughly 21% seen once. Specimen: peripheral blood. These TCRs come from a woman aged 45 to 65 with Graves' ophthalmopathy.

At least ten counts were recorded for this clonotype. The J gene is TRBJ1-2, the V gene TRBV6-1; D uncertain. The CDR3 contains 12 residues. Germline CDR1 and CDR2: MNHNS and SASEGT. V lost 2 bases to trimming and J lost 8 bases, with 9 bases between them. For the CDR3, the DNA is TGTGCCAGCAGTGAACTAGGTGGAGGCTACACCTTC. This encodes CASSELGGGYTF.

In this sample, this clonotype turned up many times. The chain links TRBV7-2 to TRBJ1-1, with D unresolved. The CDR3 runs to 13 residues. Germline assignment: CDR1 SGHTA and CDR2 FQGNSA. V shed 5 bases and J shed 2 bases, with 9 bases lying between them. This CDR3 reads CASSRSLNTEAFF. CDR3 DNA: TGTGCCAGCAGCCGTTCATTAAACACTGAAGCTTTCTTT.

The sample holds many counts of this clonotype. CDR3 loop: CAISAASGRAIRNIQYF. CDR3 in DNA: TGTGCCATCAGTGCGGCTAGCGGGAGGGCGATTCGAAACATTCAGTACTTC. This rearrangement joins TRBV10-3 to TRBJ2-4; 12 bases match TRBD2. The CDR3 contains 17 residues. Trimming at V came to 4 bases and at J to 6 bases, leaving 10 bases not matched to a gene. Germline V gives CDR1 ENHRY, CDR2 SYGVKD.

As for this clonotype: A much more abundant neighbour one base away suggests this may be a read error. The rearrangement links TRBV10-3 to TRBJ2-7; 8 bases agree with TRBD2. The J segment lost 2 bases and the V segment lost 5 bases, leaving 11 bases of the junction unmatched. The V gene's germline CDR1 is ENHRY and CDR2 SYGVKD. CDR3 length: 16 residues. The CDR3 here is CAISQTGGGKTYEQYF. CDR3 DNA sequence: TGTGCCATCAGTCAAACCGGGGGGGGCAAAACCTACGAGCAGTACTTC.

This clonotype was counted at least ten times. The chain recombines TRBV20-1 with TRBJ2-5; tentatively, D is TRBD2 (6 bases). The ends were cut back, 6 bases at V and 3 bases at J, with 17 bases in the middle. The length of the CDR3 is 14 residues. Germline V lookup: CDR1 DFQATT, CDR2 SNEGSKA (reference sequence). The CDR3 is CSAPQGASEETQYF. The CDR3 DNA sequence: TGCAGTGCACCACAAGGAGCTAGCGAAGAGACCCAGTACTTC.

This clonotype has at least ten counts. This sequence joins TRBV6-1 and TRBJ2-5; D unresolved. Germline-derived CDR1 and CDR2 are MNHNS and SASEGT. V was pared by 1 base and J by 6 bases, with 9 bases between. CDR3 length: 13 residues. The CDR3 DNA reads TGTGCCAGCAGTGAAGTAACCTCCCAGACCCAGTACTTC. As protein: CASSEVTSQTQYF.

This clonotype showed up many times. V and J are TRBV20-1 and TRBJ2-5; no clear D gene. Trimming pared 0 bases from V and 5 bases from J, leaving 4 bases between. The CDR3 loop spans 11 amino acids. The germline gives CDR1 DFQATT, CDR2 SNEGSKA (reference sequence). As DNA, the CDR3 is TGCAGTGCTAGAGATGGTGAGACCCAGTACTTC. Its translation is CSARDGETQYF.

There are many counts of this clonotype. V and J are TRBV6-1 and TRBJ1-5; D may be TRBD1 (5 bases). With 8 bases removed from V and 3 bases from J, the gap between germline ends came to 14 bases. CDR1 MNHNS and CDR2 SASEGT come from the germline V gene. This CDR3 contains 14 residues. CDR3 in amino acids: CASGTQGYNQPQHF. The CDR3 region has the DNA TGTGCCAGCGGTACGCAGGGATACAATCAGCCCCAGCATTTT.

The table lists this clonotype with many counts. The rearrangement joins TRBV2 to TRBJ1-1; D is undetermined. Trimming took 8 bases from V and 4 from J, leaving 8 bases between them. This CDR3 is 11 amino acids long. Germline V gene data show CDR1 as SNHLY and CDR2 as FYNNEI. CDR3 bases: TGTGCCAGCGGCAGGCCCACTGAAGCTTTCTTT. It codes for CASGRPTEAFF.

The chain recombines TRBV7-9 with TRBJ1-2; possible D gene TRBD1, 5 bases. The germline V gene encodes CDR1 SEHNR and CDR2 FQNEAQ (reference sequence). This CDR3 has 15 residues. Trimming left V 0 bases short and J 8 bases short, with 16 bases between. For the CDR3, the DNA is TGTGCCAGCAGCTTAGCGCTCGGGGGAGCAAGGGGCTACACCTTC. Its translation is CASSLALGGARGYTF.

At least ten counts were recorded for this clonotype. The CDR3 region has the DNA TGCAGTGCTAGAGATCCGGGACTAGCCTTCGAGCAGTACTTC. Translation gives CSARDPGLAFEQYF. The chain couples TRBV20-1 to TRBJ2-7, with 9 positions matching TRBD2. The germline gives CDR1 DFQATT, CDR2 SNEGSKA (reference sequence). This CDR3 is built from 14 residues. Trimming cost V 0 bases and J 6 bases; bases outside gene matches: 6.

The sample holds many counts of this clonotype. The junction shows a germline mismatch at one end, possibly a read error. The chain employs TRBV7-7 and TRBJ2-7, with a weak D call TRBD1 (6 bases). From germline, CDR1 is SSHAT and CDR2 FNYEAQ (reference sequence). The CDR3 covers 16 residues. CDR3 bases: TGTGCTAGCAGCTTAGGACAGCTGTTCACACTCTACGAGCAGTACTTC. Translating it yields CASSLGQLFTLYEQYF.

This clonotype has a count of ten or more. In this CDR3 the conserved last residue, phenylalanine or tryptophan, is missing, so a read error is likely. The V call is TRBV6-1, the J call TRBJ1-5; 9 bases are a match to TRBD1. Germline V gene sequence: CDR1 MNHNS, CDR2 SASEGT. V was clipped by 4 bases and J by 9 bases; unmatched bases: 1. CDR3 length: 12 residues. DNA for the CDR3: TGTGCCAGCAGTGGACAGGGGGGGCCCCAGCATCTT. Translating it yields CASSGQGGPQHL.

This clonotype showed up many times. This sequence joins TRBV14 and TRBJ1-5, with D maybe TRBD1 (6 bases). This CDR3 has 13 residues. V lost 2 bases, J lost 5 bases, and 7 bases lay in between. Per the germline V gene, CDR1 is SGHDN and CDR2 is FVKESK. CDR3 region: CASSQWTDQPQHF. In nucleotides, the CDR3 is TGTGCCAGCAGCCAATGGACAGATCAGCCCCAGCATTTT.

About this clonotype itself: The junction does not match germline at one end; this may be a read error. This chain links TRBV3-1 with TRBJ1-1, with D hard to call. CDR3 size: 14 residues. The germline V gene has CDR1 LGHDT and CDR2 YNNKEL (reference sequence). The CDR3 DNA reads TGTGCCAGCAGCCCGGGTCAGATGAACACTGAAGCTTCCTTT. Translation gives CASSPGQMNTEASF. The full variable domain, with the rest looked up from reference TRBV3-1 and TRBJ1-1, is DTAVSQTPKYLVTQMGNDKSIKCEQNLGHDTMYWYKQDSKKFLKIMFSYNNKELIINETVPNRFSPKSPDKAHLNLHINSLELGDSAVYFCASSPGQMNTEASFGQGTRLTVV.

The sample holds many counts of this clonotype. The rearrangement joins TRBV6-2 or TRBV6-3 to TRBJ1-2, with D tentatively TRBD1 (5 bases). V shed 6 bases and J shed 2 bases, with 16 bases lying between them. This CDR3 contains 15 residues. Germline V gives CDR1 MNHEY, CDR2 SVGEGT. CDR3 DNA: TGTGCCAGCAGCCCCCGGGGGAGGAACAACTATGGCTACACCTTC. Translated, it gives CASSPRGRNNYGYTF.

The chain has TRBV28 and TRBJ2-7, with 8 bases lining up with TRBD1. The germline CDR1 and CDR2 sequences are MDHEN and SYDVKM. The CDR3 loop spans 12 amino acids. Germline trimming cut 7 bases from V and 8 bases from J; bases unmatched to any gene: 7. The CDR3 DNA reads as TGTGCCAGCACTATAACAGGGGGAAAGCAGTACTTC. Translating it yields CASTITGGKQYF.

This clonotype showed up many times. The chain links TRBV12-3 or TRBV12-4 to TRBJ1-2; D is perhaps TRBD1 (6 bases). Trimming pared 6 bases from V and 4 bases from J, leaving 15 bases between. CDR3 length: 14 amino acids. This chain's CDR3 is CASRSGGAGYGYTF. In DNA, the CDR3 is TGTGCCAGCAGGTCCGGGGGGGCCGGCTATGGCTACACCTTC.

This clonotype has a count of ten or more. V usage is TRBV30 and J usage is TRBJ1-6; weak D call: TRBD1 (5 bases). Trimming took 5 bases from V and 7 from J, leaving 12 bases between them. Germline values: CDR1 GTSNPN, CDR2 SVGIG (reference sequence). The CDR3 spans 13 residues. The CDR3 DNA follows: TGTGCCTGGCGAATACAGGAGAATTCACCCCTCCACTTT. This encodes CAWRIQENSPLHF. The full variable domain, completed using reference TRBV30 and TRBJ1-6, is SQTIHQWPATLVQPVGSPLSLECTVEGTSNPNLYWYRQAAGRGLQLLFYSVGIGQISSEVPQNLSASRPQDRQFILSSKKLLLSDSGFYLCAWRIQENSPLHFGNGTRLTVT.

This clonotype was detected once. A read error may explain this, as a much larger clone is one base away. The chain has TRBV28 and TRBJ1-3; 9 nucleotides agree with TRBD1. The CDR3 has 13 amino acids. CDR1 MDHEN and CDR2 SYDVKM come from the germline V gene. The CDR3 spells CVSRPTGGDTIYF. The CDR3 DNA sequence: TGTGTCAGCAGACCGACAGGGGGGGACACCATATATTTT.

The CDR3 protein is CASSIAGWETQYF. As DNA, the CDR3 is TGTGCCAGTAGTATTGCCGGGTGGGAGACCCAGTACTTC. This chain connects TRBV19 to TRBJ2-5, with D unclear. CDR1 LNHDA and CDR2 SQIVND come from the germline V gene (reference sequence). V lost 3 bases to trimming and J lost 5 bases, with 10 bases between them. This CDR3 has 13 amino acids.

At least ten counts were recorded for this clonotype. This chain connects TRBV6-5 to TRBJ2-7; D uncertain. Trimming cost V 1 base and J 3 bases, with 10 bases left between them. CDR1 is MNHEY, CDR2 SVGAGI, per germline. This CDR3 has 14 amino acids. CDR3 loop: CASSYLQKVYEQYF. The CDR3 DNA reads as TGTGCCAGCAGTTACTTACAGAAAGTCTACGAGCAGTACTTC.

This clonotype has a count of ten or more. CDR3 residues: CASLSVGGSVETQYF. The CDR3, as DNA: TGTGCCAGCCTTTCAGTTGGGGGGTCGGTGGAGACCCAGTACTTC. V is TRBV6-1 and J is TRBJ2-5, with D perhaps TRBD2 (6 bases). The CDR3 contains 15 residues. V gave up 8 bases and J gave up 5 bases, with 21 bases separating them. CDR1 and CDR2 from the germline V gene are MNHNS and SASEGT.

By frequency in the sample, this clonotype is medium-sized. The V and J genes are TRBV7-2 and TRBJ2-5, with TRBD1 as a possible D gene (6 bases). Germline assignment: CDR1 SGHTA and CDR2 FQGNSA. With 2 bases removed from V and 1 base from J, the gap between germline ends came to 14 bases. CDR3 length: 16 residues. The CDR3 region has the DNA TGTGCCAGCAGCTTATCGTCTGGGGGCGGCCAAGAGACCCAGTACTTC. The encoded protein is CASSLSSGGGQETQYF. The whole variable domain, remainder taken from reference TRBV7-2 and TRBJ2-5, is GAGVSQSPSNKVTEKGKDVELRCDPISGHTALYWYRQSLGQGLEFLIYFQGNSAPDKSGLPSDRFSAERTGGSVSTLTIQRTQQEDSAVYLCASSLSSGGGQETQYFGPGTRLLVL.

The table lists this clonotype with many counts. The chain links TRBV27 to TRBJ1-6; tentative D call: TRBD1 (5 bases). The CDR3 length is 17 residues. Germline V gene lookup returns CDR1 MNHEY and CDR2 SMNVEV (reference sequence). Trimming removed 5 bases from V and 0 bases from J, with 14 bases in between. CDR3 in DNA: TGTGCCAGCAGTAAAACAGGAGTTAGCTCCTATAATTCACCCCTCCACTTT. This sequence encodes CASSKTGVSSYNSPLHF.

This clonotype came up many times. The chain uses TRBV20-1 and TRBJ2-5, with D perhaps matching TRBD1 (6 bases). V was clipped by 0 bases and J by 5 bases, with 19 bases between them. There are 16 residues in the CDR3. Germline V gene data show CDR1 as DFQATT and CDR2 as SNEGSKA (reference sequence). The CDR3 nucleotides are TGCAGTGCTAGAGATCTGGACAGACGGACCCAGGAGACCCAGTACTTC. Protein sequence: CSARDLDRRTQETQYF.

A few counts support this clonotype. The rearrangement uses TRBV3-1 and TRBJ1-1; weak D call: TRBD1 (6 bases). The germline CDR1 and CDR2 sequences are LGHDT and YNNKEL (reference sequence). The V end lost 4 bases, the J end lost 1 base, and 13 bases lay between the germline ends. This CDR3 is built from 15 residues. The CDR3 spells CASSLQQGRNTEAFF. CDR3 DNA: TGTGCCAGCAGCCTACAACAGGGAAGGAACACTGAAGCTTTCTTT. Full variable domain (missing parts from reference TRBV3-1 and TRBJ1-1): DTAVSQTPKYLVTQMGNDKSIKCEQNLGHDTMYWYKQDSKKFLKIMFSYNNKELIINETVPNRFSPKSPDKAHLNLHINSLELGDSAVYFCASSLQQGRNTEAFFGQGTRLTVV.

J is TRBJ2-3 and V is TRBV14; D possibly matches TRBD1 or TRBD2 (5 bases each). This CDR3 spans 16 amino acids. Germline loops: CDR1 SGHDN, CDR2 FVKESK. Trimming pared 5 bases from V and 2 bases from J, leaving 17 bases between. For the CDR3, the DNA is TGTGCCAGCAGCGTAGACGGGGCTCCATCCACAGATACGCAGTATTTT. Amino acids: CASSVDGAPSTDTQYF.

The table lists this clonotype with many counts. The rearrangement links TRBV20-1 to TRBJ2-7; 10 nucleotides align to TRBD1. CDR1 DFQATT and CDR2 SNEGSKA come from the germline V gene (reference sequence). This CDR3 has 14 residues. V lost 2 bases and J lost 6; bases outside the gene matches: 7. The CDR3 reads CSARNRDRGLEQYF. CDR3 DNA sequence: TGCAGTGCTAGAAACCGGGACAGGGGCCTCGAGCAGTACTTC.